The 18 T cell receptor beta chains below all came from one sample that was sequenced in a study of blood T cells in healthy people across ages. Alongside a J-beta primer mix, a sample-barcoded 5' primer served in a second PCR lasting 7 to 11 cycles. TCRdb itself ran the 5' RACE reads through MiXCR, one entry per CDR3 protein. The data contain about 1,500,000 distinct CDR3 sequences, 42% of them singletons. Specimen: blood. These receptor sequences come from a woman in her late teens or twenties in good health.

The J gene is TRBJ1-2, the V gene TRBV3-1, with TRBD1 matching 10 bases. CDR3 length: 14 residues. CDR1 LGHDT and CDR2 YNNKEL come from the germline V gene (reference sequence). The V and J ends lost 6 bases and 4 bases, in that order; junction bases with no gene match: 5. The CDR3 sequence: CASRTGGVFYGYTF. The CDR3 bases are TGTGCCAGCAGGACAGGGGGCGTTTTCTATGGCTACACCTTC.

This sequence joins TRBV19 and TRBJ1-5; D remains ambiguous. The germline CDR1 and CDR2 sequences are LNHDA and SQIVND (reference sequence). This CDR3 is built from 15 residues. The V gene lost 5 bases and the J gene lost 0 bases, with 11 bases spanning the gap. The CDR3 sequence is CASSVDEFSNQPQHF. DNA of the CDR3: TGTGCCAGTAGTGTCGACGAATTTAGCAATCAGCCCCAGCATTTT.

CDR3 coding DNA: TGTGCCAGCAGCCAAGATGCGGCAGGGAGGGCCGGGGAGCTGTTTTTT. Translating gives CASSQDAAGRAGELFF. The gene calls are TRBV3-1 and TRBJ2-2; 7 positions match TRBD2. The CDR3 has 16 amino acids. Germline V gene data show CDR1 as LGHDT and CDR2 as YNNKEL (reference sequence). The V gene end was trimmed by 0 bases and the J gene end by 6 bases; junction bases not matched to a gene: 7.

V usage is TRBV20-1 and J usage is TRBJ1-6, with 8 bases that match TRBD1. This CDR3 spans 13 amino acids. Losses at the gene ends were 4 bases for V and 6 bases for J; bases not matched to a gene: 2. Per germline, CDR1 DFQATT and CDR2 SNEGSKA (reference sequence). CDR3 in DNA: TGCAGTGCTACGACAGGGGTTAATTCACCCCTCCACTTT. This gives the protein CSATTGVNSPLHF.

The chain employs TRBV5-6 and TRBJ2-1, with no clear D. Trimming left V 6 bases short and J 2 bases short, with 9 bases between. Germline V gene data show CDR1 as SGHDT and CDR2 as YYEEEE. This CDR3 contains 13 residues. CDR3 sequence: CASTPATYNEQFF. For the CDR3, the DNA is TGTGCCAGCACCCCCGCTACCTACAATGAGCAGTTCTTC.

Comments on this clonotype: It may be a read error: a sequence one base away is much more abundant. CDR3 coding DNA: TGCAGCGTATCCGGGACTAGCGGACACAATGAGCAGTACTTC. Translating it yields CSVSGTSGHNEQYF. The V call is TRBV29-1, the J call TRBJ2-5; 11 nucleotides line up with TRBD2. This CDR3 comprises 14 residues. V gave up 6 bases and J gave up 11 bases; unmatched junction bases: 14. Germline V CDR1 and CDR2: SQVTM, ANQGSEA.

The chain has TRBV2 and TRBJ2-5; 7 nucleotides agree with TRBD1. TRBJ2-7 matches the DNA end more closely, so the J call is doubtful. Germline V lookup: CDR1 SNHLY, CDR2 FYNNEI. The CDR3 spans 16 residues. The CDR3 region is CASSPSLGTVSYEQYF. The DNA for the CDR3 is TGTGCCAGCAGTCCATCCTTGGGGACAGTCTCCTACGAGCAGTACTTC.

This clonotype was seen more than once but under ten times. The chain combines TRBV7-9 with TRBJ1-1; 9 bases fit TRBD1. Germline V gene lookup returns CDR1 SEHNR and CDR2 FQNEAQ (reference sequence). V lost 4 bases, J lost 4 bases, and 7 bases stayed unmatched. This CDR3 has 15 amino acids. The CDR3 coding sequence is TGTGCCAGCAGCTCGACAGGGGGAAGAAGCACTGAAGCTTTCTTT. Amino acids: CASSSTGGRSTEAFF.

The rearrangement joins TRBV6-5 to TRBJ2-1; 10 bases align to TRBD2. V dropped 6 bases and J dropped 5; count of bases not matched to a gene: 7. This CDR3 spans 15 amino acids. Per the germline V gene, CDR1 is MNHEY and CDR2 is SVGAGI. The CDR3 DNA follows: TGTGCCAGCAGACATAGCGGGAGGAAAAACAATGAGCAGTTCTTC. Translation: CASRHSGRKNNEQFF.

This clonotype was counted between two and nine times. CDR3 loop: CAGSRGSSTDTQYF. CDR3 in DNA: TGCGCCGGATCCCGCGGCTCTAGCACAGATACGCAGTATTTT. This chain joins TRBV5-1 and TRBJ2-3; D remains ambiguous. The CDR3 runs 14 residues. V was clipped by 10 bases and J by 0 bases, with 15 bases between them. Germline CDR1 and CDR2: SGHRS and YFSETQ.

This clonotype was picked up one time. This sequence joins TRBV12-3 or TRBV12-4 and TRBJ2-1, with 8 bases identical to TRBD2. The trim removed 3 bases at V and 2 bases at J, leaving 3 bases unmatched. The CDR3 is 15 residues long. CDR3 sequence reads: CASSFSGLAYNEQFF. CDR3 DNA: TGTGCCAGCAGTTTTTCGGGACTAGCCTACAATGAGCAGTTCTTC.

The chain uses TRBV14 and TRBJ2-3; the D call may be TRBD1 or TRBD2 (6 bases each). V was clipped by 2 bases and J by 2 bases, with 20 bases between them. CDR1 is SGHDN, CDR2 FVKESK, per germline. There are 18 residues in the CDR3. CDR3 region: CASSQTFSGAGFTDTQYF. The DNA for the CDR3 is TGTGCCAGCAGCCAAACCTTCTCGGGGGCGGGATTCACAGATACGCAGTATTTT.

The chain couples TRBV11-2 to TRBJ1-1, with a weak D call TRBD1 (5 bases). Germline CDR1 reads SGHAT; CDR2 reads FQNNGV. V lost 1 base to trimming and J lost 4 bases, with 25 bases between them. The CDR3 sequence is 19 residues long. The CDR3 sequence is CASSLVPYGSREGTTEAFF. The CDR3 nucleotides read TGTGCCAGCAGCTTAGTGCCCTACGGCAGCAGGGAAGGGACCACTGAAGCTTTCTTT.

The chain links TRBV11-2 to TRBJ1-1; D is unresolved. The CDR3 loop spans 14 amino acids. Germline loops: CDR1 SGHAT, CDR2 FQNNGV. V was clipped by 4 bases and J by 3 bases, with 12 bases between them. CDR3 region: CASSSVGGDTEAFF. DNA of the CDR3: TGTGCCAGCAGCTCCGTAGGTGGGGACACTGAAGCTTTCTTT.

There are a few counts of this clonotype. The chain links TRBV6-5 to TRBJ2-5, with 11 bases fitting TRBD2. Germline values: CDR1 MNHEY, CDR2 SVGAGI. V was pared by 5 bases and J by 5 bases, with 10 bases of the junction left unmatched. The CDR3 loop spans 16 amino acids. The DNA for the CDR3 is TGTGCCAGCAGTCTTTCACTAGCGGGAGTTGGGGAGACCCAGTACTTC. Translated: CASSLSLAGVGETQYF.

A remark on this clonotype: A junction end diverges from the germline sequence, so it may reflect a read error. This chain joins TRBV15 and TRBJ2-1; TRBD2 aligns across 14 bases. The end of the DNA aligns better with TRBJ2-7, so the J call may be wrong. Germline lookup yields CDR1 LNHNV and CDR2 YYDKDF (reference sequence). This CDR3 contains 15 residues. The CDR3 DNA reads as TGTACCACCAGCAGACTAGCGGGGGGGTACAATGAGCAGTACTTC. Translation: CTTSRLAGGYNEQYF.

The chain carries TRBV29-1 and TRBJ1-2; D gene ambiguous. The CDR3 extends over 11 amino acids. Germline V CDR1 and CDR2: SQVTM, ANQGSEA. V lost 2 bases and J 7 bases, leaving 8 bases between the germline ends. The DNA of the CDR3 is TGCAGCGTTGAACCTGGGTTTGGCTACACCTTC. Translating gives CSVEPGFGYTF.

The rearrangement joins TRBV4-1 to TRBJ2-2; D is perhaps TRBD2 (6 bases). Germline V CDR1 and CDR2: MGHRA, YSYEKL. The CDR3 consists of 16 residues. V lost 1 base and J 4 bases, leaving 13 bases between the germline ends. Here the CDR3 DNA reads TGCGCCAGCAGCCAAGTAGGAGGGTATAGCACCGGGGAGCTGTTTTTT. It is translated as CASSQVGGYSTGELFF.